One sample yielded the 13 T cell receptor beta chains listed below, sequenced in a study of shared clonotypes between healthy human individuals. Profiled with immunoSEQ multiplex PCR; TCRdb holds only in-frame clones, not every one. The sample yields some 2.3 million clones, more than 80% seen once. What was sequenced was naive CD4+ T cells from PBMCs. Subset denoted: CD45RA+ positively selected. These TCRs come from a man aged 18 to 29 in good health. Some clones in this sample may be carry-over from other donors' samples.

This chain links TRBV6-5 with TRBJ2-5; 9 bases match TRBD1. The J call may be incorrect, as the DNA end agrees better with TRBJ2-7. This CDR3 spans 15 amino acids. Germline V gene sequence: CDR1 MNHEY, CDR2 SVGAGI. CDR3 bases: TGTGCCAGCAGTTACTCGGGGACAGGGTCGTACGAGCAGTACTTC. It yields the protein CASSYSGTGSYEQYF.

This clone was observed once. The rearrangement joins TRBV27 to TRBJ2-3; possibly TRBD2 for D (5 bases). The V and J ends lost 6 bases and 1 base respectively, with 14 bases between them. The CDR3 runs to 15 residues. Germline values: CDR1 MNHEY, CDR2 SMNVEV (reference sequence). CDR3: CASSPTSWGTDTQYF. Written as DNA, the CDR3 is TGTGCCAGCAGCCCAACTAGTTGGGGCACAGATACGCAGTATTTT.

This sequence joins TRBV6-5 and TRBJ1-1; 7 bases agree with TRBD1. Trimming took 7 bases from V and 6 from J; bases not matched to a gene: 8. The CDR3 runs to 13 residues. CDR1 and CDR2 (germline): MNHEY, SVGAGI. Here the CDR3 DNA reads TGTGCCAGCATGCGGGACAGACTTTCTGAAGCTTTCTTT. Translated: CASMRDRLSEAFF.

The V call is TRBV19, the J call TRBJ1-1; tentative D call: TRBD1 (5 bases). V lost 6 bases and J 2 bases, leaving 13 bases between the germline ends. Germline V lookup: CDR1 LNHDA, CDR2 SQIVND (reference sequence). This CDR3 has 14 residues. The CDR3 DNA reads TGTGCCAGTAGATCCGGCGGGGGAAACACTGAAGCTTTCTTT. Amino acid sequence: CASRSGGGNTEAFF. The whole variable domain, filled in from reference TRBV19 and TRBJ1-1, reads DGGITQSPKYLFRKEGQNVTLSCEQNLNHDAMYWYRQDPGQGLRLIYYSQIVNDFQKGDIAEGYSVSREKKESFPLTVTSAQKNPTAFYLCASRSGGGNTEAFFGQGTRLTVV.

V is TRBV5-1 and J is TRBJ2-3, with 7 bases fitting TRBD1. V was clipped by 2 bases and J by 2 bases; unmatched bases: 8. From germline, CDR1 is SGHRS and CDR2 YFSETQ. There are 16 residues in the CDR3. The CDR3 reads CASSFGQVDPTDTQYF. CDR3 bases: TGCGCCAGCAGCTTTGGACAGGTTGACCCCACAGATACGCAGTATTTT. Using reference TRBV5-1 and TRBJ2-3 for the parts outside the CDR3, the full variable domain is KAGVTQTPRYLIKTRGQQVTLSCSPISGHRSVSWYQQTPGQGLQFLFEYFSETQRNKGNFPGRFSGRQFSNSRSEMNVSTLELGDSALYLCASSFGQVDPTDTQYFGPGTRLTVL.

The chain is built from TRBV15 and TRBJ2-3; a weak D match, TRBD1 (7 bases). Trimming cost V 2 bases and J 4 bases, with 16 bases left between them. Germline CDR1 LNHNV, CDR2 YYDKDF (reference sequence). The CDR3 totals 16 residues. The CDR3: CATSRSRGQGADTQYF. In DNA, the CDR3 is TGTGCCACCAGCAGATCGCGGGGCCAGGGGGCAGATACGCAGTATTTT.

The V gene is TRBV6-1, the J gene TRBJ1-5; unclear D gene. Germline CDR1 reads MNHNS; CDR2 reads SASEGT. V was pared by 11 bases and J by 2 bases, with 16 bases between. The CDR3 consists of 14 residues. Written as DNA, the CDR3 is TGTGCCGGCGGGCCCCTTAAGGGCAATCAGCCCCAGCATTTT. Protein: CAGGPLKGNQPQHF.

V usage is TRBV28 and J usage is TRBJ2-1, with no clear D. This CDR3 is 12 amino acids long. Per the germline V gene, CDR1 is MDHEN and CDR2 is SYDVKM. V was clipped by 7 bases and J by 4 bases, with 8 bases between them. The CDR3 nucleotides are TGTGCCAGCACCCGAAGTTACAATGAGCAGTTCTTC. Its protein product is CASTRSYNEQFF. The full variable domain, rest sourced from reference TRBV28 and TRBJ2-1, is DVKVTQSSRYLVKRTGEKVFLECVQDMDHENMFWYRQDPGLGLRLIYFSYDVKMKEKGDIPEGYSVSREKKERFSLILESASTNQTSMYLCASTRSYNEQFFGPGTRLTVL.

The CDR3 DNA sequence: TGCGCCAGCAGCCCCGACAGGGTCGCAGATACGCAGTATTTT. It specifies CASSPDRVADTQYF. The chain has TRBV5-1 and TRBJ2-3, with 7 positions matching TRBD1. This CDR3 region has 14 residues. CDR1 and CDR2 (germline): SGHRS, YFSETQ. The junction had 6 bases not matched to a gene; V was cut back by 4 bases and J by 4 bases.

The chain links TRBV29-1 to TRBJ2-7; D is unclear. The CDR3 runs 13 residues. Germline assignment: CDR1 SQVTM and CDR2 ANQGSEA. The ends were cut back, 5 bases at V and 3 bases at J, with 14 bases in the middle. CDR3 loop: CSVLGGRNYEQYF. The CDR3 DNA follows: TGCAGCGTTCTCGGCGGACGAAACTACGAGCAGTACTTC.

V and J are TRBV4-2 and TRBJ2-7; TRBD1 aligns across 7 bases. The CDR3 is made up of 14 amino acids. J lost 2 bases, V lost 3 bases, and 4 bases had no gene match. CDR1 and CDR2 from the germline V gene are LGHNA and YNFKEQ. CDR3 amino acids: CASSHGTATYEQYF. CDR3 DNA: TGTGCCAGCAGCCACGGGACAGCGACCTACGAGCAGTACTTC.

The chain combines TRBV28 with TRBJ2-7, with 9 bases that match TRBD2. The trim removed 9 bases at V and 3 bases at J, leaving 6 bases unmatched. Germline V gene data show CDR1 as MDHEN and CDR2 as SYDVKM. The CDR3 length is 13 residues. Here the CDR3 reads CASVSGGYYEQYF. Written as DNA, the CDR3 is TGTGCCAGTGTGAGCGGGGGGTACTACGAGCAGTACTTC.

The sample holds one count of this clone. Other DNA sequences of this sample code for an identical CDR3. The chain carries TRBV18 and TRBJ2-3; D possibly corresponds to TRBD1 (5 bases). V lost 6 bases and J lost 4, with 11 bases in between. Germline loops: CDR1 KGHSH, CDR2 LQKENI. The CDR3 extends over 13 amino acids. In nucleotides, the CDR3 is TGTGCCAGCTCCCCCTTAGGGGCAGATACGCAGTATTTT. Amino acid sequence: CASSPLGADTQYF.